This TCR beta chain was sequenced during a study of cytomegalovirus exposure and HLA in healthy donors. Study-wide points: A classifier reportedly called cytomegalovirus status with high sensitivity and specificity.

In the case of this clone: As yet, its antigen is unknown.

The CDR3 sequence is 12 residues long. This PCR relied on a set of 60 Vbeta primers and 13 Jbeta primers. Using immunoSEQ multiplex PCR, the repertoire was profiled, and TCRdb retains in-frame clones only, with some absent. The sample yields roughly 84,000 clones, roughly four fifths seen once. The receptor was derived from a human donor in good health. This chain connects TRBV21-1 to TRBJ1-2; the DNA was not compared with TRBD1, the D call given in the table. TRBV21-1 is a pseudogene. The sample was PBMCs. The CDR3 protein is CASPQGPGGYTF. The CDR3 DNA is TGTGCCAGCCCACAGGGGCCTGGTGGCTACACCTTC.